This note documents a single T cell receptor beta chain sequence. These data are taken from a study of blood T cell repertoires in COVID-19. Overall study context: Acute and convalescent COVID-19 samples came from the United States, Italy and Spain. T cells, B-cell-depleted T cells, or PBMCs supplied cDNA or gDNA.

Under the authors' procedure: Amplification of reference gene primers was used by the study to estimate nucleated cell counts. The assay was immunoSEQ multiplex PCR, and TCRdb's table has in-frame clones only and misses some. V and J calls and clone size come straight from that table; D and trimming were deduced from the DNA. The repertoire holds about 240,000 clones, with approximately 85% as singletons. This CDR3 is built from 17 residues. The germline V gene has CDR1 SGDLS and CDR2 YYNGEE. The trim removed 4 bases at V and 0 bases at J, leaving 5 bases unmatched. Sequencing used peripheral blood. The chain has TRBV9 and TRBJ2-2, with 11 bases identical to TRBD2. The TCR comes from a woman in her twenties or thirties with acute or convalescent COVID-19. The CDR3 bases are TGTGCCAGCAGCCTCCGACTAGCGGGAACGAACACCGGGGAGCTGTTTTTT. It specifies CASSLRLAGTNTGELFF.